This T cell receptor beta chain was captured in a study of T cells in localized non-small cell lung cancer. Study-wide results and limits: Tumor samples were not multi-region, leaving intratumor heterogeneity unexcluded. Adjacent lung was found to contain a median roughly 50 of the top 100 tumor clones. Uninvolved adjacent lung had more T cell clonality than any other tissue, topping tumor. Greater T cell density in blood accompanied longer overall survival.

Sequenced by immunoSEQ multiplex PCR; TCRdb stores in-frame clones only, minus some. The data contain 20,000 to 25,000 clones, around 87% of them singletons. As regards this clone: What it recognizes is unknown.

The source material was PBMCs, sampled before any cancer treatment. The sequence was obtained from a man aged 40 to 70 with stage II lung adenocarcinoma.

This chain's CDR3 is CASSLEAGDNNSPLHF. CDR3 sequence (DNA): TGCGCCAGCAGCTTGGAGGCAGGGGACAATAATTCACCCCTCCACTTT. The chain couples TRBV5-1 to TRBJ1-6; a weak D match, TRBD1 (6 bases). CDR1 and CDR2 (germline): SGHRS, YFSETQ. The CDR3 length is 16 residues. V was shortened by 0 bases and J by 5 bases, with 12 bases between the two germline ends.